This note documents a single T cell receptor (beta chain) sequence. This record belongs to a study of CD8 T cells in Susac syndrome. Study-level background: At the time of blood draw, patients with Susac syndrome were therapy-naive, receiving corticosteroids, or receiving intravenous immunoglobulin alone.

A quantity of about 0.5 to 1 ug RNA underwent reverse transcription using random hexamers. The amplification used immunoSEQ multiplex PCR on TCR beta CDR3; it spanned 54 Vbeta and 13 Jbeta. TCRdb reanalysed the immunoSEQ multiplex PCR reads using MiXCR and keeps one entry per CDR3 protein. The sample includes roughly 250,000 distinct CDR3 sequences, around 96% of them seen just once. After removal of 4 bases from V and 0 bases from J, the junction contained 7 bases not matched to a gene. Germline V gene sequence: CDR1 SGHRS, CDR2 YFSETQ. CDR3 length equals 15 residues. The TCR comes from a human donor with Susac syndrome. The chain joins TRBV5-1 to TRBJ2-7; 7 bases agree with TRBD2. The specimen sequenced was CD4+ T cells from PBMCs. DNA of the CDR3: TGCGCCAGCAGCCCGGCTAGCGGACTCTCCTACGAGCAGTACTTC. Residues: CASSPASGLSYEQYF.